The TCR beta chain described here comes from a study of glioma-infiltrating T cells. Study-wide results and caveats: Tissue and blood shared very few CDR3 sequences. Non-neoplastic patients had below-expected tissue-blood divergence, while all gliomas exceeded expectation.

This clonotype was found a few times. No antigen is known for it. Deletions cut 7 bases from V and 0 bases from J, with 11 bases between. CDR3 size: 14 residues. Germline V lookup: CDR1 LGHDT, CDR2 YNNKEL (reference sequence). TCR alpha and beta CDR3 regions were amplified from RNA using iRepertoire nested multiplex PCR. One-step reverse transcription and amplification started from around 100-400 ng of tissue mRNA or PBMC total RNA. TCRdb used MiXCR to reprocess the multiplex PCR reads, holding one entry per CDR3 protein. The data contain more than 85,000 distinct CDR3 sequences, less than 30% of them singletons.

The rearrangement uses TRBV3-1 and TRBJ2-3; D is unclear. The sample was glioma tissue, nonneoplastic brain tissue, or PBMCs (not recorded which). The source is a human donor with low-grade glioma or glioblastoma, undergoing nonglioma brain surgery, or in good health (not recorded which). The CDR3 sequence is CASTLFGSTDTQYF. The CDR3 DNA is TGTGCCAGCACCCTCTTTGGTAGCACAGATACGCAGTATTTT.